This T cell receptor beta chain was identified during a study of blood T cells in healthy people across ages. About the study: Template switching picked up about one barcoded beta molecule for each two T cells. Whole-study results and caveats: It was held that diversity estimates obtained from one million T cells represented underestimates. In older individuals, TCR beta diversity per million T cells was lower, falling roughly linearly with age.

Sample-barcoded 5' priming and a J-beta primer mix drove a second PCR of about 6 to 11 cycles. A minimum of 2.5 million CDR3-containing paired-end reads was obtained for each sample. TCRdb redid the calling of the 5' RACE reads with MiXCR, one entry per CDR3 protein. Seen here are over 600,000 distinct CDR3 sequences, 46% observed once, and the top ten hold about a sixth. Germline loops: CDR1 SGHRS, CDR2 YFSETQ. The CDR3 spans 15 residues. The trim removed 4 bases at V and 8 bases at J, leaving 11 bases unmatched. Ten or more counts support this clonotype. What it binds is unknown. The chain couples TRBV5-1 to TRBJ1-2; TRBD1 agrees at 10 bases. The sequence was obtained from an older man in good health. Sequencing was carried out using blood. DNA of the CDR3: TGCGCCAGCAGCGGACAGGGGGAGGTGAATAGCGGCTACACCTTC. Translation: CASSGQGEVNSGYTF.